Listed below are T cell receptor beta chains from one sample, sequenced in a study of PD-1 blockade in classical Hodgkin lymphoma. Data came from immunoSEQ multiplex PCR; TCRdb stores just in-frame clones and leaves some out. Altogether around 13,000 clones are present, 90% being singletons, with the ten largest covering roughly 0.51%. The sample in question was CD4+ T cells from blood, obtained at baseline. The receptor set was obtained from a human donor with classical Hodgkin lymphoma. Both conserved end residues are part of each CDR3. D genes are given only for firm matches. Size is omitted from some rows. Given values are once, few, many or a class for expanded clones.

J gene | D gene | V gene | clone size | CDR3 DNA | CDR3 protein
TRBJ2-1 | - | TRBV2 | - | TGTGCCAGCAGCCCCAATGAGCAGTTCTTC | CASSPNEQFF
TRBJ2-1 | TRBD1 | TRBV7-9 | - | TGTGCCAGTACCTACAGGGGGCTCAACAATGAGCAGTTCTTC | CASTYRGLNNEQFF
TRBJ2-5 | - | TRBV7-9 | - | TGTGCCAGCAGCGTCACAGTACAGGGCGGAGAGACCCAGTACTTC | CASSVTVQGGETQYF
TRBJ1-1 | - | TRBV6-1 | - | TGTGCCAGCAGTGAAGGAGGGCAGAGGAACACTGAAGCTTTCTTT | CASSEGGQRNTEAFF
TRBJ2-2 | - | TRBV7-6 | - | TGTGCCAGCAGCTTAGACTGGGGGTCCGGGGAGCTGTTTTTT | CASSLDWGSGELFF
TRBJ2-7 | - | TRBV11-3 | - | TGTGCCAGCAGTATACAGGCAAGCTACGAGCAGTACTTC | CASSIQASYEQYF
TRBJ2-3 | - | TRBV28 | - | TGTGCCAGCAGTCCCCCGAGTACTTCTACAGATACGCAGTATTTT | CASSPPSTSTDTQYF
TRBJ2-7 | - | TRBV5-1 | - | TGCGCCAGCAGCTTATCAGAAGGAGCCTACGAGCAGTACTTC | CASSLSEGAYEQYF
TRBJ2-7 | TRBD2 | TRBV28 | - | TGTGCCAGCAGTTTGAGAGTACTAGCGGGGTACCACGAGCAGTACTTC | CASSLRVLAGYHEQYF
TRBJ1-2 | - | TRBV1 | few | TGCACCAGCAGCCACCCAGATAGTGGCTACACCTTC | CTSSHPDSGYTF
TRBJ1-2 | - | TRBV6-6 | - | TGTGCCAGCAGTTACTCGTGGTCAGGGGACTATGGCTACACCTTC | CASSYSWSGDYGYTF
TRBJ2-1 | TRBD2 | TRBV20-1 | - | TGCAGTGCTAAACGGGAGGGCGGGTTCTTC | CSAKREGGFF
TRBJ1-5 | - | TRBV19 | - | TGTGCCAGTAGTATTCAAGGGAAGGGCCAGCCCCAGCATTTT | CASSIQGKGQPQHF
TRBJ1-6 | - | TRBV7-9 | - | TGTGCCAGCAGCCACTACAGGGACACCAATTCACCCCTCCACTTT | CASSHYRDTNSPLHF
TRBJ2-4 | - | TRBV7-8 | - | TGTGCCAGCAGCTCCCGGAAACGGGACATTCAGTACTTC | CASSSRKRDIQYF
TRBJ1-5 | - | TRBV28 | - | TGTGCCAGCAGTCCTCTGCCAGGAACACAAAATAGCAATCAGCCCCAGCATTTT | CASSPLPGTQNSNQPQHF
TRBJ1-1 | - | TRBV7-9 | few | TGTGCCAGCAGCTTCGTGAACACTGAAGCTTTCTTT | CASSFVNTEAFF
TRBJ2-1 | TRBD2 | TRBV2 | - | TGTGCCAGCCGGAGCGGGGTTTTGGGTGAGCAGTTCTTC | CASRSGVLGEQFF
TRBJ1-4 | - | TRBV6-1 | - | TGTGCCAGCGAGCAGGGGACTAGTAGGGAAAAACTGTTTTTT | CASEQGTSREKLFF
TRBJ1-4 | TRBD1 | TRBV10-3 | - | TGTGCCATCTCAGGGACAGGGGGCAACCAAGGTGAAAAACTGTTTTTT | CAISGTGGNQGEKLFF
TRBJ2-7 | - | TRBV21-1 | - | TGTGCCAGCAGCAGAGACCGGGACAGGGAACCGGGCCCGGAGGGCCACGAGCAGTACTTC | CASSRDRDREPGPEGHEQYF
TRBJ2-7 | - | TRBV28 | - | TGTGCCAGCGGGACTCCGAATTACGAGCAGTACTTC | CASGTPNYEQYF
TRBJ2-1 | - | TRBV10-3 | - | TGTGCCATCAGTGAGACCCGGGACAAACCTGAGCAGTTCTTC | CAISETRDKPEQFF
TRBJ1-3 | - | TRBV5-5 | - | TGTGCCAGCAGCTTGGCCTTTTCCAGCTCTGGAAACACCATATATTTT | CASSLAFSSSGNTIYF
TRBJ2-2 | - | TRBV5-6 | once | TGTGCCAGCAGCTCCGAATTGGGCGGGGAGCTGTTTTTT | CASSSELGGELFF
TRBJ1-5 | - | TRBV7-9 | - | TGTGCCAGCAGCTTAGAGGAGGATCAGCCCCAGCATTTT | CASSLEEDQPQHF
TRBJ1-5 | TRBD1 | TRBV6-1 | - | TGTGCCAGCAGTGAGGTTTGGACAGGGGAAAATCAGCCCCAGCATTTT | CASSEVWTGENQPQHF
TRBJ2-7 | - | TRBV11-2 | - | TGTGCCAGCAGCTTAGTCCAGGGATACTACGAGCAGTACTTC | CASSLVQGYYEQYF
TRBJ1-5 | - | TRBV6-1 | once | TGTGCCAGCAGGGCTACGGGGATAAGCAATCAGCCCCAGCATTTT | CASRATGISNQPQHF
TRBJ1-6 | - | TRBV6-1 | few | TGTGCCAGCAGGCGGGACGGAAATTCACCCCTCCACTTT | CASRRDGNSPLHF
TRBJ2-3 | TRBD1 | TRBV19 | - | TGTGCCAGTACCGACAGGGGGCGGACAGATACGCAGTATTTT | CASTDRGRTDTQYF
TRBJ2-7 | - | TRBV6-5 | - | TGTGCCAGCAGTTACTCGATCCGGAACGAGCAGTACTTC | CASSYSIRNEQYF
TRBJ1-5 | TRBD1 | TRBV30 | few | TGTGCCTGGAGTCTGAGGAGGACAGGCGTTTCCGCTAATCAGCCCCAGCATTTT | CAWSLRRTGVSANQPQHF
TRBJ2-2 | - | TRBV25-1 | - | TGTGCCAGCAAACCGGGACAAAACACCGGGGAGCTGTTTTTT | CASKPGQNTGELFF
TRBJ1-3 | - | TRBV15 | - | TGTGCCACCAGTGCTATCTCTGGAAACACCATATATTTT | CATSAISGNTIYF
TRBJ2-7 | - | TRBV10-3 | - | TGTGCCATCAGTGAGTCCCCTAAGGAGCCCTACGAGCAGTACTTC | CAISESPKEPYEQYF
TRBJ2-3 | TRBD2 | TRBV4-2 | - | TGTGCCAGCAGCCCTAGCGGGAGCACAGATACGCAGTATTTT | CASSPSGSTDTQYF
TRBJ2-7 | - | TRBV10-3 | - | TGTGCCATCAAGCCGGGACTCAGAGGGCTCTACGAGCAGTACTTC | CAIKPGLRGLYEQYF
TRBJ2-2 | - | TRBV5-1 | - | TGCGCCAGCAGCGCCGCAGAGAGTTCTACCGGGGAGCTGTTTTTT | CASSAAESSTGELFF
TRBJ2-5 | TRBD1 | TRBV7-2 | - | TGTGCCAGCAGCTTAGTACAGGGGGGCCAAGAGACCCAGTACTTC | CASSLVQGGQETQYF
TRBJ1-3 | - | TRBV28 | - | TGTGCCAGCAGTTCTCAACCTGGAAACACCATATATTTT | CASSSQPGNTIYF
TRBJ1-2 | - | TRBV6-1 | - | TGTGCCAGCAGTCAGGCGACAGATAACTATGGCTACACCTTC | CASSQATDNYGYTF
TRBJ1-4 | - | TRBV2 | few | TGTGCCAGCAGGGGCTGGACTAATGAAAAACTGTTTTTT | CASRGWTNEKLFF
TRBJ2-7 | - | TRBV11-2 | - | TGTGCCAGCAGCGCACTAAGCTCCTACGAGCAGTACTTC | CASSALSSYEQYF
TRBJ2-7 | - | TRBV11-2 | few | TGTGCCAGCAGCTTAGGGGGACGGGGCTACGAGCAGTACTTC | CASSLGGRGYEQYF
TRBJ2-5 | - | TRBV10-3 | - | TGTGCCATCAGTGAGTCTCAGAAGTCGCAGGGGCTCCAAGAGACCCAGTACTTC | CAISESQKSQGLQETQYF
TRBJ1-1 | - | TRBV18 | - | TGTGCCAGCTCACCACCGAACAGCCAAAACACTGAAGCTTTCTTT | CASSPPNSQNTEAFF
TRBJ2-2 | TRBD1 | TRBV5-4 | - | TGTGCCAGCAGCTTGGGCCCCAAGGGGGCGGACACCGGGGAGCTGTTTTTT | CASSLGPKGADTGELFF
TRBJ2-1 | - | TRBV18 | - | TGTGCCAGCTCACCACCTGCCGGTGAGCAGTTCTTC | CASSPPAGEQFF
TRBJ1-3 | - | TRBV11-2 | - | TGTGCCAGCAGCTTACCCGGAGTTGGAAACACCATATATTTT | CASSLPGVGNTIYF
TRBJ2-1 | TRBD2 | TRBV5-4 | - | TGTGCCTTTCTAGCGGCGGATGAGCAGTTCTTC | CAFLAADEQFF
TRBJ1-1 | - | TRBV6-5 | once | TGTGCCAGCAGTCATTCACAGGGAATAGGCCCTGAAGCTTTCTTT | CASSHSQGIGPEAFF
TRBJ2-1 | - | TRBV28 | - | TGTGCCAGCAGTTCCTGGACCCAATTCCGAGGGCAGTTCTTC | CASSSWTQFRGQFF